This TCR beta chain was sequenced during a study of blood T cell repertoires in COVID-19. Germline CDR1 is MNHNY and CDR2 is SVGAGI (reference sequence). The CDR3 is made up of 13 amino acids. V shed 8 bases, J shed 10 bases, and the junction held 10 bases outside the gene matches. Under the authors' procedure: Estimation of nucleated cell counts was performed using reference gene primer amplification. Clones were sequenced by immunoSEQ multiplex PCR, and TCRdb holds only the in-frame ones, with some missing. Clone size and the V and J calls come from that table; the DNA yielded D and trimming. The sample includes 85,000 to 120,000 clones, 60% to 80% seen only once; the top ten take 0.75% to 1%.

Sequenced sample: peripheral blood. The rearrangement joins TRBV6-6 to TRBJ2-1; 8 positions match TRBD2. The sequence came from a human donor with acute or convalescent COVID-19. The donor label of this sample is uncertain. The CDR3 here is CASANGGGLEQFF. The CDR3 DNA reads as TGTGCCAGCGCCAACGGGGGGGGGCTCGAGCAGTTCTTC.